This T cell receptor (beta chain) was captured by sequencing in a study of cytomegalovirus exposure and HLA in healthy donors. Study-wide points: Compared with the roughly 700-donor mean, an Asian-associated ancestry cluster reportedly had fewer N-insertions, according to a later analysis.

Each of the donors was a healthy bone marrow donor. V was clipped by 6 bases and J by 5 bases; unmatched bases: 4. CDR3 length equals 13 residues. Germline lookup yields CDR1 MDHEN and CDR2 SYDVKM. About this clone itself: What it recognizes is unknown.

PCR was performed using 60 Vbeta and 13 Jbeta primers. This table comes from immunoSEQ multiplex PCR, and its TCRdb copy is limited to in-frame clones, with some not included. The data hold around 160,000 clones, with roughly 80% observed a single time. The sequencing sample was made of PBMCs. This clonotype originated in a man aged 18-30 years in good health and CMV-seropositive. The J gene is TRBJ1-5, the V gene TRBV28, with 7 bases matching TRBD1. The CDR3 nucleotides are TGTGCCAGCAGCCTAACAGGGGATCAGCCCCAGCATTTT. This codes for CASSLTGDQPQHF.